This TCR beta chain originates from a study of shared clonotypes between healthy human individuals. Study observations and caveats: The study drew on few donors, limiting represented genetic and exposure-history diversity.

Comments on this clone: Its antigen is not known.

Sequenced by immunoSEQ multiplex PCR; TCRdb stores in-frame clones only, minus some. The sample has roughly 1 million clones, about 80% seen once. This CDR3 comprises 14 residues. V was shortened by 1 base and J by 7 bases, with 13 bases between the two germline ends. From germline, CDR1 is MNHNS and CDR2 SASEGT. This TCR was sampled from a man younger than 35 in good health. Some clones in this sample may be carry-over from other donors' samples. Sequences were obtained from memory CD4+ T cells from PBMCs. Specified subset: CD45RA-negative fraction. The genes are TRBV6-1 and TRBJ1-1; D gene ambiguous. The CDR3 DNA reads TGTGCCAGCAGTGAAGGAGGCAGGCCGTTTGAAGCTTTCTTT. Protein: CASSEGGRPFEAFF.